The text below deals with one T cell receptor (beta chain). Germline V CDR1 and CDR2: KGHSH, LQKENI. The length of the CDR3 is 17 residues. Losses at the gene ends were 1 base for V and 9 bases for J; bases not matched to a gene: 7. The record originates from a study of control samples from healthy donors and cancer patients. Produced via immunoSEQ multiplex PCR; TCRdb's table is partial and in-frame only. The sample lists about 160,000 clones, approximately 90% occurring once. The sequence came from a man aged 25-45 years in good health. The specimen was blood. The rearrangement joins TRBV18 to TRBJ1-6, with 12 bases fitting TRBD1. The chain's CDR3 is CASSPRGQGAGGSPLHF. DNA of the CDR3: TGTGCCAGCTCACCACGGGGACAGGGGGCTGGTGGTTCACCCCTCCACTTT.